The T cell receptor beta chain under discussion was sequenced for a study of T cell responses to AZD1222 COVID-19 vaccine. For this clone: Its target is unknown.

Study conclusions and caveats: The breadth and depth of Spike-specific TCRs increased once two AZD1222 doses had been given. Just a handful of AZD1222 recipients tested seropositive at baseline. Epitopes outside B.1.351 and B.1.1.7 mutated regions reportedly drew nearly half of spike TCRs. Clonal diversity was possibly underestimated, and the donors were mostly white British, with more females.

J gave up 5 bases and V 8 bases, and 7 bases lay outside the gene matches. The CDR3 sequence is 13 residues long. Repertoires were generated with immunoSEQ multiplex PCR, while TCRdb's copy carries only in-frame clones and drops some. The data hold about 170,000 clones, with just over 90% observed a single time. This receptor was taken from an adult in good health. This chain links TRBV12-3 or TRBV12-4 with TRBJ2-5, with 8 bases fitting TRBD2. Source: peripheral blood, taken on day 0 of AZD1222 vaccination. DNA of the CDR3: TGTGCCAGCTCATTCGGGGGGGTGGAGACCCAGTACTTC. Amino acids: CASSFGGVETQYF.